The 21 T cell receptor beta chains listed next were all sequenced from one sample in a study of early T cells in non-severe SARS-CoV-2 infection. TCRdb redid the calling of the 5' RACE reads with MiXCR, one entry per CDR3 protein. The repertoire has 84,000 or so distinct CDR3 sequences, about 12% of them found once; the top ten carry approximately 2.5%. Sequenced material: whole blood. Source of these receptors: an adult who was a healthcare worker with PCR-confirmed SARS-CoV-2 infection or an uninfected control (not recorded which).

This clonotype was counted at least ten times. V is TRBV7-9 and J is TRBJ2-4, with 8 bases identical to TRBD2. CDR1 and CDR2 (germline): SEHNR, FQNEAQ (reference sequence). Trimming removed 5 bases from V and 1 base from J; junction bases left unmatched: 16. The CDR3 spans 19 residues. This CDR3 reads CASSPGPQAGERAKNIQYF. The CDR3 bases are TGTGCCAGCAGCCCTGGCCCTCAAGCGGGAGAAAGGGCCAAAAACATTCAGTACTTC.

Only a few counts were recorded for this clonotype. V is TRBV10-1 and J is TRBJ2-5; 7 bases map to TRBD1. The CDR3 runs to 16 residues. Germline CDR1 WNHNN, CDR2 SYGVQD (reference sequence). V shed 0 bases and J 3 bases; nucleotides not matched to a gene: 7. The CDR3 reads CASSESGKGAKETQYF. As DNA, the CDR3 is TGCGCCAGCAGTGAGTCGGGAAAGGGGGCCAAAGAGACCCAGTACTTC.

CDR3 DNA sequence: TGTGCCAGCAGTTTAGTACTAGCCCACGAGCAGTACTTC. It yields the protein CASSLVLAHEQYF. The chain joins TRBV12-3 or TRBV12-4 to TRBJ2-7, with D perhaps TRBD2 (6 bases). The germline V and J ends were trimmed by 1 base and 5 bases, with 9 bases remaining between them. The CDR3 runs 13 residues.

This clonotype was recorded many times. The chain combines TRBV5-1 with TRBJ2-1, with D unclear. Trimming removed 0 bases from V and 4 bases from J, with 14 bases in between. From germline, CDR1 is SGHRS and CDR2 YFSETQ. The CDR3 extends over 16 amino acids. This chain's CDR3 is CASSLAFKTDYNEQFF. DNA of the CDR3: TGCGCCAGCAGCTTGGCCTTTAAAACAGATTACAATGAGCAGTTCTTC.

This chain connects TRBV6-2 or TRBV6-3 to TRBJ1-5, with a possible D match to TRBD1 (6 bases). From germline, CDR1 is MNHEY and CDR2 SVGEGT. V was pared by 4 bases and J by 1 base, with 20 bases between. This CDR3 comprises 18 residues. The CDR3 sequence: CASSLRGGGGPSNQPQHF. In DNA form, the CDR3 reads TGTGCCAGCAGTTTGAGGGGGGGAGGCGGACCGAGCAATCAGCCCCAGCATTTT.

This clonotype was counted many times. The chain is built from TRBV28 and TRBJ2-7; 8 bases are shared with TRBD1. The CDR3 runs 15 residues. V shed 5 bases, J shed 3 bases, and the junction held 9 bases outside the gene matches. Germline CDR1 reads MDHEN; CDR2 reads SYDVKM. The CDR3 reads CASSPLGTGGYEQYF. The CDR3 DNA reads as TGTGCCAGCAGTCCCCTCGGGACAGGTGGCTACGAGCAGTACTTC.

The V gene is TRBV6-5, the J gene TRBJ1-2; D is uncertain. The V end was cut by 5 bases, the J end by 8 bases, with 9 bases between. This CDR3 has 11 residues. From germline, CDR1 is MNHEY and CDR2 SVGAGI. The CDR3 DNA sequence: TGTGCCAGCAGTCCTGGAGCGGGCTACACCTTC. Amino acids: CASSPGAGYTF.

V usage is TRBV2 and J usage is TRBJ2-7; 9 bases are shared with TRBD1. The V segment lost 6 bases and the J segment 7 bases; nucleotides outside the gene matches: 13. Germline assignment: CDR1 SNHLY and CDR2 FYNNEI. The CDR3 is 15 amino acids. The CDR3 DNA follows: TGTGCCAGCAGATTGACTGACAGGGGGACGGGGGAGCAGTACTTC. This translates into CASRLTDRGTGEQYF.

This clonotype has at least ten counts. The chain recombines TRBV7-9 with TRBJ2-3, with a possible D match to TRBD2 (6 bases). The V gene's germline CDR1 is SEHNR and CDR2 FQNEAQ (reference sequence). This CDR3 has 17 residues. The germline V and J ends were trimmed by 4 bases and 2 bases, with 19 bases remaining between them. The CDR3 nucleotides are TGTGCCAGCAGCTCCCAGAACGTGGGGGGATTCACAGATACGCAGTATTTT. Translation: CASSSQNVGGFTDTQYF.

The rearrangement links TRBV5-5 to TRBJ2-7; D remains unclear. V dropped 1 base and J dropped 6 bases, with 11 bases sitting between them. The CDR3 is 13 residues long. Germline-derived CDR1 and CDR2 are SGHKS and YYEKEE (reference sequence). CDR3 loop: CASSLRVTGEQYF. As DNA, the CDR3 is TGTGCCAGCAGCTTGAGGGTTACCGGCGAGCAGTACTTC.

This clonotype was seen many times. DNA for the CDR3: TGTGCCACCAGTGATAGGCAACCCGGCTCCTACGAGCAGTACTTC. Protein: CATSDRQPGSYEQYF. The chain is built from TRBV24-1 and TRBJ2-7, with D unclear. Trimming removed 3 bases at V and 0 bases at J, with 11 bases between. The CDR3 has 15 amino acids. The germline CDR1 and CDR2 sequences are KGHDR and SFDVKD.

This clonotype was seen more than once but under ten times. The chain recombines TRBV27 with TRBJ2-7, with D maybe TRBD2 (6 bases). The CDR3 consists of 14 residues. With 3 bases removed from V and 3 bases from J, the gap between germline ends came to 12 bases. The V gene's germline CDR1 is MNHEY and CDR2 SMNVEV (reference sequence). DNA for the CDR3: TGTGCCAGCAGTTTTGCCGGGGGTAACTACGAGCAGTACTTC. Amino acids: CASSFAGGNYEQYF.

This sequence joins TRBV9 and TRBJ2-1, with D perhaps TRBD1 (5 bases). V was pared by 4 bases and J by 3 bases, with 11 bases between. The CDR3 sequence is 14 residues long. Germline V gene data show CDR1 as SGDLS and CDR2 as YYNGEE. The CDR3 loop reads CASSTGPSYNEQFF. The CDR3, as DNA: TGTGCCAGCAGCACAGGCCCTAGCTACAATGAGCAGTTCTTC. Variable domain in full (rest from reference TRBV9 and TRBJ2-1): DSGVTQTPKHLITATGQRVTLRCSPRSGDLSVYWYQQSLDQGLQFLIQYYNGEERAKGNILERFSAQQFPDLHSELNLSSLELGDSALYFCASSTGPSYNEQFFGPGTRLTVL.

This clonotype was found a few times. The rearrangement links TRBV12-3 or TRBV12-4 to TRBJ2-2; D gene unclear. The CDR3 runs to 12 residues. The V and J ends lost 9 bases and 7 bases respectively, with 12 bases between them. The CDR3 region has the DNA TGTGCCAGTACAATAGCCGGCGGGGAGCTGTTTTTT. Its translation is CASTIAGGELFF.

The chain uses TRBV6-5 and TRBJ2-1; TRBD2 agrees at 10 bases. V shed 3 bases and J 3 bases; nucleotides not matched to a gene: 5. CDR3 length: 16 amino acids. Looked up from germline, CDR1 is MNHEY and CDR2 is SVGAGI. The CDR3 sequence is CASSYRGLANYNEQFF. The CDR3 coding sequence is TGTGCCAGCAGTTATCGGGGACTAGCGAACTACAATGAGCAGTTCTTC.

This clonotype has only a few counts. The CDR3, as DNA: TGTGCCAGCAGTGCGGGATACGAGCAGTACTTC. It is translated as CASSAGYEQYF. The chain joins TRBV2 to TRBJ2-7, with D possibly being TRBD2 (5 bases). The CDR3 sequence is 11 residues long. V was shortened by 4 bases and J by 4 bases, with 5 bases between the two germline ends. Germline loops: CDR1 SNHLY, CDR2 FYNNEI.

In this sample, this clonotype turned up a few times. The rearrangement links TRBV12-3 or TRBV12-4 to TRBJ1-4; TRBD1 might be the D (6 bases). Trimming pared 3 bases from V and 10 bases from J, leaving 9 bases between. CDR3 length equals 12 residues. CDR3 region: CASSLNRAKLFF. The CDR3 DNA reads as TGTGCCAGCAGTTTGAACAGGGCAAAACTGTTTTTT.

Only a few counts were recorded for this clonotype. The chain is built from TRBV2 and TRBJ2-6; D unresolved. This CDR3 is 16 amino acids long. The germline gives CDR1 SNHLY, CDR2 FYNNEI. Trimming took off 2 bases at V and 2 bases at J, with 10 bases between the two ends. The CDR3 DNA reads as TGTGCCAGCAGTGAATGGAACCCAGCTGGGGCCAACGTCCTGACTTTC. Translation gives CASSEWNPAGANVLTF.

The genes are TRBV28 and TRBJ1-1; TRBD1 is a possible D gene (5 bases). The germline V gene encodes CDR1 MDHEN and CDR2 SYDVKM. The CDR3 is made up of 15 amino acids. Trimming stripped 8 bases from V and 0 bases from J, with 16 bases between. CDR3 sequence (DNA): TGTGCCAGCTACAGGCTGGACCTCATGAACACTGAAGCTTTCTTT. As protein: CASYRLDLMNTEAFF.

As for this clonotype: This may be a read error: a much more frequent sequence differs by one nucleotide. The CDR3, as DNA: TGTGCCAGCTCACCAGGGGGCCTCGCACAGCCCCAGCATTTT. It encodes CASSPGGLAQPQHF. This chain joins TRBV18 and TRBJ1-5; D perhaps matches TRBD1 (6 bases). V gave up 2 bases and J gave up 7 bases, with 12 bases separating them. Germline V gene data show CDR1 as KGHSH and CDR2 as LQKENI. The CDR3 covers 14 residues.

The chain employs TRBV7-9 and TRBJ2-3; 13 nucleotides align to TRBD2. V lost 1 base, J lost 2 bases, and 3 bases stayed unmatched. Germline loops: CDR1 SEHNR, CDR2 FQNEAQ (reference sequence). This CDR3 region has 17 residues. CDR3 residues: CASSLGGLAGNTDTQYF. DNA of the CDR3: TGTGCCAGCAGCTTAGGGGGACTAGCGGGGAACACAGATACGCAGTATTTT.